This TCR beta chain originates from a study of T cell responses to AZD1222 COVID-19 vaccine. The overall study: Second-dose intervals of approximately 4 or approximately 12 weeks were pooled. The study, taken as a whole, reports: Only six individuals given AZD1222 were seropositive at baseline.

A remark on this clone: Its matching antigen is unknown.

Profiled with immunoSEQ multiplex PCR; TCRdb holds only in-frame clones, not every one. This table has 100,000 to 150,000 clones, 89% appearing once. Sequenced material: peripheral blood, taken on day 0 of AZD1222 vaccination. The clonotype was recovered from an adult in good health.

CDR3 loop: CASSPAGSGGLFF. The CDR3 DNA reads as TGTGCCAGCAGCCCGGCGGGCAGCGGCGGACTGTTTTTT. This chain connects TRBV7-2 to TRBJ1-4; D not resolved. In germline, CDR1 is SGHTA, CDR2 FQGNSA. The CDR3 has 13 amino acids. Trimming cost V 5 bases and J 13 bases, with 17 bases left between them.